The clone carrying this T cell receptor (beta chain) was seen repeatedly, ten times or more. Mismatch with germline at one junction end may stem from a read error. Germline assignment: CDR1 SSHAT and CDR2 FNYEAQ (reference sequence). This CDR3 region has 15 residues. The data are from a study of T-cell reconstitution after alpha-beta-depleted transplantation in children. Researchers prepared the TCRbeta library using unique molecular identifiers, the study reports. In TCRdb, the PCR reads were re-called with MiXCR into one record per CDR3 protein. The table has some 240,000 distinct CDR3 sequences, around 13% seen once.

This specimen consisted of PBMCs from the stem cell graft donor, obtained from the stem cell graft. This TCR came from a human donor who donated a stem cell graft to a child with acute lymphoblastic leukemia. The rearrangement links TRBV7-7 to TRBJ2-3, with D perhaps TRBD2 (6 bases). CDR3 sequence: CASSFGGRDTDTQYF. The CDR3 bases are TGTGCTAGCAGCTTCGGCGGGCGGGACACAGATACGCAGTATTTT.